These 11 T cell receptor beta chains originate from one sample sequenced in a study of blood T cell repertoires in COVID-19. Only in-frame clones appear in the TCRdb table, and some are missing; sequencing was by immunoSEQ multiplex PCR. The table includes about 190,000 clones, roughly four fifths detected once. The sequenced sample consisted of peripheral blood. The receptor source for this set is a woman aged 45-65 years with acute or convalescent COVID-19.

This chain uses TRBV6-5 with TRBJ1-2; D is perhaps TRBD1 (6 bases). Germline V gene lookup returns CDR1 MNHEY and CDR2 SVGAGI. The CDR3 consists of 15 residues. Trimming stripped 6 bases from V and 6 bases from J, with 20 bases between. The CDR3 is CASRFFPQGSDGYTF. CDR3 nucleotide sequence: TGTGCCAGCAGGTTCTTCCCTCAGGGGAGCGATGGCTACACCTTC.

V usage is TRBV27 and J usage is TRBJ1-4; D is ambiguous. The CDR3 length is 14 residues. The germline V gene has CDR1 MNHEY and CDR2 SMNVEV (reference sequence). With 5 bases removed from V and 3 bases from J, the gap between germline ends came to 10 bases. The chain's CDR3 is CASSPGRANEKLFF. DNA of the CDR3: TGTGCCAGCAGTCCGGGGAGAGCTAATGAAAAACTGTTTTTT.

The rearrangement joins TRBV19 to TRBJ1-5; 10 positions agree with TRBD1. Germline V gene data show CDR1 as LNHDA and CDR2 as SQIVND (reference sequence). The CDR3 length is 14 residues. Trimming removed 5 bases from V and 7 bases from J; junction bases left unmatched: 5. The CDR3 DNA reads TGTGCCAGTAGTTTGACAGGGGGCGGACAGCCCCAGCATTTT. Its protein is CASSLTGGGQPQHF.

The J gene is TRBJ2-4, the V gene TRBV6-6; 8 bases fit TRBD2. The CDR3 sequence is 15 residues long. Germline-derived CDR1 and CDR2 are MNHNY and SVGAGI (reference sequence). Trimming removed 6 bases from V and 2 bases from J; junction bases left unmatched: 6. The CDR3 spells CASSPGGPSKNIQYF. DNA of the CDR3: TGTGCCAGCAGCCCGGGGGGGCCGTCCAAAAACATTCAGTACTTC.

The V call is TRBV28, the J call TRBJ1-1, with TRBD1 matching over 12 bases. Per the germline V gene, CDR1 is MDHEN and CDR2 is SYDVKM. Trimming took 7 bases from V and 11 from J; bases not matched to a gene: 8. There are 13 residues in the CDR3. The CDR3 loop is CASTGTGGMDAFF. The CDR3 coding sequence is TGTGCCAGCACCGGGACAGGGGGCATGGATGCTTTCTTT.

V usage is TRBV9 and J usage is TRBJ2-1, with TRBD2 matching 9 bases. CDR1 SGDLS and CDR2 YYNGEE come from the germline V gene. The CDR3 runs 15 residues. Trimming removed 3 bases from V and 8 bases from J; junction bases left unmatched: 9. In DNA form, the CDR3 reads TGTGCCAGCAGCGAGGGACTAGCTGAAGGGGATGAGCAGTTCTTC. It encodes CASSEGLAEGDEQFF. Full variable domain (outside the CDR3, taken from reference TRBV9 and TRBJ2-1): DSGVTQTPKHLITATGQRVTLRCSPRSGDLSVYWYQQSLDQGLQFLIQYYNGEERAKGNILERFSAQQFPDLHSELNLSSLELGDSALYFCASSEGLAEGDEQFFGPGTRLTVL.

V gene TRBV6-6 combines with J gene TRBJ1-1, with TRBD1 matching 7 bases. The CDR3 is 15 residues long. The ends lost 2 bases at V and 0 bases at J; junction bases unmatched: 3. Germline values: CDR1 MNHNY, CDR2 SVGAGI (reference sequence). The CDR3: CASSYPQGMNTEAFF. The CDR3 bases are TGTGCCAGCAGTTACCCACAGGGGATGAACACTGAAGCTTTCTTT.

Concerning this clone itself: Other DNA variants within this sample encode the same CDR3. The chain employs TRBV11-2 and TRBJ1-1; 8 bases match TRBD1. This CDR3 is 14 amino acids long. V lost 5 bases and J lost 2; bases outside the gene matches: 4. CDR1 and CDR2 (germline): SGHAT, FQNNGV. CDR3 residues: CASSPGTGNTEAFF. In nucleotides, the CDR3 is TGTGCCAGCAGCCCTGGGACAGGAAACACTGAAGCTTTCTTT.

This clone has more than one count but fewer than ten. V and J are TRBV10-2 and TRBJ1-6; tentatively, D is TRBD1 (6 bases). The length of the CDR3 is 15 residues. Per the germline V gene, CDR1 is WSHSY and CDR2 is SAAADI. Trimming stripped 5 bases from V and 7 bases from J, with 15 bases between. The DNA for the CDR3 is TGCGCCAGCAGTCAATCGGGACAAGCCAATTCACCCCTCCACTTT. Protein: CASSQSGQANSPLHF.

The chain carries TRBV7-6 and TRBJ2-7; TRBD2 matches at 8 bases. The length of the CDR3 is 17 residues. The germline CDR1 and CDR2 sequences are SGHVS and FNYEAQ. The trim removed 3 bases at V and 7 bases at J, leaving 17 bases unmatched. CDR3 DNA sequence: TGTGCCAGCAGCTTTTCTAGCGGGTCGGGGTTATCTGGAGAGCAGTACTTC. Translation gives CASSFSSGSGLSGEQYF.

V and J are TRBV9 and TRBJ1-1; D is unclear. Germline values: CDR1 SGDLS, CDR2 YYNGEE. There are 11 residues in the CDR3. V lost 4 bases and J 11 bases, leaving 12 bases between the germline ends. Here the CDR3 DNA reads TGTGCCAGCAGCCCCCCGGGTGAGGCTTTCTTT. This gives the protein CASSPPGEAFF.